Listed below are T cell receptor beta chains from one sample, sequenced in a study of blood T cell repertoires in COVID-19. Profiling relied on immunoSEQ multiplex PCR, and the TCRdb table lists in-frame clones only, not all of them. This repertoire shows approximately 75,000 clones, around nine tenths found once; its top ten account for about 5.7%. The sequenced sample consisted of peripheral blood. The receptors come from a man older than 75 with COVID-19, enrolled during active disease. The CDR3 runs from the conserved cysteine through the conserved F or W. The D gene is left open where the match is weak. The size field is filled for only some rows; it gives once, few, many or a size class.

j_call: TRBJ1-5
v_call: TRBV28
clone_size: NA
d_call: TRBD1
cdr3_nt: TGTGCCAGCAGTTTTTTGAGGGGGCAACGAAATCAGCCCCAGCATTTT
cdr3_aa: CASSFLRGQRNQPQHF

j_call: TRBJ2-5
v_call: TRBV2
clone_size: NA
d_call: NA
cdr3_nt: TGTGCCAGCAGCCGGGACACACAAGAGACCCAGTACTTC
cdr3_aa: CASSRDTQETQYF

j_call: TRBJ1-2
v_call: TRBV7-2
clone_size: NA
d_call: NA
cdr3_nt: TGTGCCAGCACCCCCCTCAACAGGGTGGGCTATGGCTACACCTTC
cdr3_aa: CASTPLNRVGYGYTF

j_call: TRBJ1-4
v_call: TRBV28
clone_size: NA
d_call: NA
cdr3_nt: TGTGCCAGCAGTTTGGGAAGGGGGTGGGGTGAAAAACTGTTTTTT
cdr3_aa: CASSLGRGWGEKLFF

j_call: TRBJ1-5
v_call: TRBV6-1
clone_size: NA
d_call: NA
cdr3_nt: TGTGCCAGCAGTGTCGGAAGGTGGGGGCGCGATCAGCCCCAGCATTTT
cdr3_aa: CASSVGRWGRDQPQHF

j_call: TRBJ2-2
v_call: TRBV9
clone_size: NA
d_call: TRBD1
cdr3_nt: TGTGCCAGCACCACAGGGGCCCGGAACACCGGGGAGCTGTTTTTT
cdr3_aa: CASTTGARNTGELFF

j_call: TRBJ1-5
v_call: TRBV6-1
clone_size: NA
d_call: TRBD1
cdr3_nt: TGTGCCAGCAGTGAAGGAGTCGACAGGGGGCGGCAGCCCCAGCATTTT
cdr3_aa: CASSEGVDRGRQPQHF

j_call: TRBJ2-7
v_call: TRBV7-9
clone_size: NA
d_call: TRBD1
cdr3_nt: TGTGCCAGCAGCGTGGACAGGGGACCCTACGAGCAGTACTTC
cdr3_aa: CASSVDRGPYEQYF

j_call: TRBJ2-7
v_call: TRBV5-5
clone_size: NA
d_call: NA
cdr3_nt: TGTGCCAGCAGCTTGGCCACGGGTCAGTCCTACGAGCAGTACTTC
cdr3_aa: CASSLATGQSYEQYF

j_call: TRBJ2-1
v_call: TRBV19
clone_size: NA
d_call: TRBD1
cdr3_nt: TGTGCCAGTAGTGACCGAACCGGGACAGGGGGTGATGAGCAGTTCTTC
cdr3_aa: CASSDRTGTGGDEQFF

j_call: TRBJ1-3
v_call: TRBV9
clone_size: NA
d_call: NA
cdr3_nt: TGTGCCAGCAGCGTGACAGGCGGCCCTGGAAACACCATATATTTT
cdr3_aa: CASSVTGGPGNTIYF

j_call: TRBJ1-2
v_call: TRBV9
clone_size: NA
d_call: NA
cdr3_nt: TGTGCCAGCAGCGTCCAGGGACAAAACTATGGCTACACCTTC
cdr3_aa: CASSVQGQNYGYTF

j_call: TRBJ1-5
v_call: TRBV12-5
clone_size: NA
d_call: TRBD1
cdr3_nt: TGTGCTAGTGGCACCGGACAGGCGGGTCAGCCCCAGCATTTT
cdr3_aa: CASGTGQAGQPQHF

j_call: TRBJ2-3
v_call: TRBV11-3
clone_size: NA
d_call: NA
cdr3_nt: TGTGCCAGCAGCCTAGACCATGGGAAAGGGGCAGATACGCAGTATTTT
cdr3_aa: CASSLDHGKGADTQYF

j_call: TRBJ1-1
v_call: TRBV7-3
clone_size: NA
d_call: NA
cdr3_nt: TGTGCCAGCAGCTTACAGGGGAACACTGAAGCTTTCTTT
cdr3_aa: CASSLQGNTEAFF

j_call: TRBJ2-2
v_call: TRBV10-1
clone_size: NA
d_call: NA
cdr3_nt: TGCGCCAGCAGATCTGGGGGGACCGGGGAGCTGTTTTTT
cdr3_aa: CASRSGGTGELFF

j_call: TRBJ1-2
v_call: TRBV28
clone_size: NA
d_call: TRBD1
cdr3_nt: TGTGCCAGCAGTACGTTCAGCCTCGGACAGGGGCAAGGCTACACCTTC
cdr3_aa: CASSTFSLGQGQGYTF

j_call: TRBJ2-1
v_call: TRBV19
clone_size: NA
d_call: NA
cdr3_nt: TGTGCCAGTAGTAAGAGAGGGCTGGGTTACAATGAGCAGTTCTTC
cdr3_aa: CASSKRGLGYNEQFF

j_call: TRBJ2-7
v_call: TRBV2
clone_size: NA
d_call: TRBD2
cdr3_nt: TGTGCCAGCAGTGATCGTGGGACTAGCGGCTACGAGCAGTACTTC
cdr3_aa: CASSDRGTSGYEQYF

j_call: TRBJ1-4
v_call: TRBV2
clone_size: NA
d_call: NA
cdr3_nt: TGTGCCAGCAGGCTTGCCAGTACTAATGAAAAACTGTTTTTT
cdr3_aa: CASRLASTNEKLFF

j_call: TRBJ2-2
v_call: TRBV2
clone_size: NA
d_call: NA
cdr3_nt: TGTGCCAGCAGTAGAATTGGCAGGGAGCTGTTTTTT
cdr3_aa: CASSRIGRELFF

j_call: TRBJ1-5
v_call: TRBV19
clone_size: NA
d_call: NA
cdr3_nt: TGTGCCAGTAGTATAGGCCCGGGGTCAATCACGCCCCAGCATTTT
cdr3_aa: CASSIGPGSITPQHF

j_call: TRBJ2-6
v_call: TRBV5-1
clone_size: NA
d_call: NA
cdr3_nt: TGCGCCAGCAGCTTGGCCCCAGGGGCCCGCTCTGGGGCCAACGTCCTGACTTTC
cdr3_aa: CASSLAPGARSGANVLTF

j_call: TRBJ1-2
v_call: TRBV12-3/TRBV12-4
clone_size: NA
d_call: TRBD1
cdr3_nt: TGTGCCAGCACTCCGGACAGGGCTTATGGCTACACCTTC
cdr3_aa: CASTPDRAYGYTF

j_call: TRBJ2-6
v_call: TRBV2
clone_size: NA
d_call: NA
cdr3_nt: TGTGCCAGCAGTGACAGCTCTGGGGCCAACGTCCTGACTTTC
cdr3_aa: CASSDSSGANVLTF

j_call: TRBJ1-3
v_call: TRBV5-4
clone_size: NA
d_call: NA
cdr3_nt: TGTGCCAGCAGCCTACGGACAGAATCCTCTGGAAACACCATATATTTT
cdr3_aa: CASSLRTESSGNTIYF

j_call: TRBJ2-2
v_call: TRBV18
clone_size: NA
d_call: NA
cdr3_nt: TGTGCCAGCTCACCGACAGGGACGGGGGCCGGGGAGCTGTTTTTT
cdr3_aa: CASSPTGTGAGELFF

j_call: TRBJ1-2
v_call: TRBV7-9
clone_size: once
d_call: TRBD1
cdr3_nt: TGTGCCAGCAGCTTAGGAGGGACAGCCTTAAGAAACTATGGCTACACCTTC
cdr3_aa: CASSLGGTALRNYGYTF

j_call: TRBJ1-6
v_call: TRBV11-3
clone_size: NA
d_call: NA
cdr3_nt: TGTGCCAGCAGCGCGGGAGGGGACTCACGTCCCCTCCACTTT
cdr3_aa: CASSAGGDSRPLHF

j_call: TRBJ1-2
v_call: TRBV5-1
clone_size: NA
d_call: TRBD1
cdr3_nt: TGCGCCAGCAGCTTGGAGGGACAGGGACAGTTTAACTATGGCTACACCTTC
cdr3_aa: CASSLEGQGQFNYGYTF

j_call: TRBJ2-7
v_call: TRBV27
clone_size: NA
d_call: NA
cdr3_nt: TGTGCCAGCAGTATCCGGGAGTCCTACGAGCAGTACTTC
cdr3_aa: CASSIRESYEQYF

j_call: TRBJ2-5
v_call: TRBV5-1
clone_size: NA
d_call: TRBD1
cdr3_nt: TGCGCCAGCAGCGGAAGGGACAGTCCTTCATCGGAGACCCAGTACTTC
cdr3_aa: CASSGRDSPSSETQYF

j_call: TRBJ2-3
v_call: TRBV4-3
clone_size: NA
d_call: NA
cdr3_nt: TGCGCCAGCAGCCAAGACGGCACAGATACGCAGTATTTT
cdr3_aa: CASSQDGTDTQYF

j_call: TRBJ1-6
v_call: TRBV7-2
clone_size: NA
d_call: TRBD1
cdr3_nt: TGTGCCAGCAGCTTAAGGGGGCAAGCGGGCTCACCCCTCCACTTT
cdr3_aa: CASSLRGQAGSPLHF

j_call: TRBJ2-7
v_call: TRBV6-6
clone_size: NA
d_call: TRBD1
cdr3_nt: TGTGTCAGCAGTTACTCCGACAGGGCCGACGAGCAGTACTTC
cdr3_aa: CVSSYSDRADEQYF

j_call: TRBJ1-2
v_call: TRBV28
clone_size: NA
d_call: TRBD1
cdr3_nt: TGTGCCAGCAGTTTGCCTGCGGCGGGACAGAGCTATGGCTACACCTTC
cdr3_aa: CASSLPAAGQSYGYTF

j_call: TRBJ1-3
v_call: TRBV3-1/TRBV3-2
clone_size: NA
d_call: NA
cdr3_nt: TGTGCCAGCAGCATTTCAGGGGCCACTGGAAACACCATATATTTT
cdr3_aa: CASSISGATGNTIYF

j_call: TRBJ1-3
v_call: TRBV6-5
clone_size: NA
d_call: NA
cdr3_nt: TGTGCCACCAGAGGGAGGGTCCACTCTGGAAACACCATATATTTT
cdr3_aa: CATRGRVHSGNTIYF

j_call: TRBJ1-1
v_call: TRBV11-3
clone_size: NA
d_call: NA
cdr3_nt: TGTGCCAGCAGCTTACAGAACACTGAAGCTTTCTTT
cdr3_aa: CASSLQNTEAFF

j_call: TRBJ2-1
v_call: TRBV2
clone_size: NA
d_call: NA
cdr3_nt: TGTGCCAGCACGGCGGAAACCTACAATGAGCAGTTCTTC
cdr3_aa: CASTAETYNEQFF

j_call: TRBJ1-2
v_call: TRBV27
clone_size: NA
d_call: NA
cdr3_nt: TGTGCCAGCAGAGGGACGGGAGACTATGGCTACACCTTC
cdr3_aa: CASRGTGDYGYTF

j_call: TRBJ2-3
v_call: TRBV9
clone_size: NA
d_call: TRBD1
cdr3_nt: TGTGCCAGCAGCGGGACAGGAGACCACACAGATACGCAGTATTTT
cdr3_aa: CASSGTGDHTDTQYF

j_call: TRBJ2-5
v_call: TRBV2
clone_size: NA
d_call: TRBD1
cdr3_nt: TGTGCCACTCACAGGGGAGAGACCCAGTACTTC
cdr3_aa: CATHRGETQYF

j_call: TRBJ1-6
v_call: TRBV4-1
clone_size: NA
d_call: NA
cdr3_nt: TGCGCCAGCAGCCAAGGGAGGGAGAATAATTCACCCCTCCACTTT
cdr3_aa: CASSQGRENNSPLHF

j_call: TRBJ2-7
v_call: TRBV5-4
clone_size: NA
d_call: NA
cdr3_nt: TGTGCCAGCAGCTTATTCGGCTACGAGCAGTACTTC
cdr3_aa: CASSLFGYEQYF